The 9 T cell receptor beta chains presented below share a single source sample, sequenced in a study of cytomegalovirus exposure and HLA in healthy donors. The PCR contained 60 Vbeta and 13 Jbeta primers. Some clones are missing from TCRdb's copy, which holds only in-frame ones; the method was immunoSEQ multiplex PCR. This sample yields 100,000 to 150,000 clones, of which roughly 70% are seen a single time; approximately 3.8% belongs to the top ten. Specimen: PBMCs. These receptors all come from a man aged 25 to 40 in good health and CMV-seronegative.

The chain joins TRBV5-6 to TRBJ1-5, with D possibly matching TRBD1 (6 bases). Germline CDR1 and CDR2: SGHDT and YYEEEE. Trimming left V 2 bases short and J 7 bases short, with 19 bases between. The CDR3 is 16 residues long. CDR3 residues: CASSLYRNRAYQPQHF. Written as DNA, the CDR3 is TGTGCCAGCAGCTTATACCGGAACAGGGCCTACCAGCCCCAGCATTTT.

This clone appeared a few times. The CDR3 region is CASSPIGDRGDEQFF. DNA for the CDR3: TGTGCCAGCAGTCCTATAGGGGACAGGGGTGATGAGCAGTTCTTC. The chain carries TRBV28 and TRBJ2-1, with 10 nucleotides matching TRBD1. The germline gives CDR1 MDHEN, CDR2 SYDVKM. V lost 5 bases to trimming and J lost 8 bases; unmatched junction nucleotides: 9. The CDR3 runs 15 residues.

CDR3 residues: CASSLIFGEDTQYF. CDR3 bases: TGTGCCAGCAGCTTGATCTTTGGAGAAGATACGCAGTATTTT. V gene TRBV5-6 combines with J gene TRBJ2-3; no firm D call. The V gene's germline CDR1 is SGHDT and CDR2 YYEEEE. This CDR3 comprises 14 residues. V dropped 1 base and J dropped 5 bases, with 11 bases sitting between them.

The chain combines TRBV2 with TRBJ1-1; TRBD1 matches at 9 bases. Germline loops: CDR1 SNHLY, CDR2 FYNNEI. V was pared by 10 bases and J by 5 bases, with 8 bases of the junction left unmatched. CDR3 length equals 13 residues. CDR3 nucleotides: TGTGCCACCTTGAGGGACAGGGAAACTGAAGCTTTCTTT. It yields the protein CATLRDRETEAFF.

This clone was picked up one time. This chain links TRBV9 with TRBJ2-2, with TRBD1 as a possible D gene (5 bases). Germline V gene data show CDR1 as SGDLS and CDR2 as YYNGEE. There are 17 residues in the CDR3. Trimming took 0 bases from V and 4 from J, leaving 16 bases between them. Written as DNA, the CDR3 is TGTGCCAGCAGCGTAGATAGACAGCCTTACCTCACCGGGGAGCTGTTTTTT. It is translated as CASSVDRQPYLTGELFF.

The J gene is TRBJ1-4, the V gene TRBV27; a possible D gene is TRBD1 (6 bases). Germline V gene lookup returns CDR1 MNHEY and CDR2 SMNVEV (reference sequence). The V end was cut by 8 bases, the J end by 6 bases, with 16 bases between. This CDR3 comprises 14 residues. The CDR3 spells CASRPSGGDEKLFF. The CDR3 bases are TGTGCCAGCCGACCCTCTGGGGGCGATGAAAAACTGTTTTTT.

The chain recombines TRBV4-1 with TRBJ2-7, with 8 bases lining up with TRBD2. This CDR3 comprises 16 residues. The V segment lost 1 base and the J segment 3 bases; nucleotides outside the gene matches: 8. Germline assignment: CDR1 MGHRA and CDR2 YSYEKL. CDR3 sequence (DNA): TGCGCCAGCAGCCAAGGCTTTCGGGGGGGGGACTACGAGCAGTACTTC. Its translation: CASSQGFRGGDYEQYF.

The chain joins TRBV28 to TRBJ2-7; 11 bases are shared with TRBD2. Germline CDR1 MDHEN, CDR2 SYDVKM. J was trimmed by 8 bases and V by 4 bases; bases with no gene match: 13. The CDR3 runs 16 residues. CDR3 protein: CASSSTSGLAVFKQYF. The CDR3 nucleotides are TGTGCCAGCAGTTCTACTTCGGGACTAGCGGTTTTTAAGCAGTACTTC.

The chain links TRBV5-4 to TRBJ2-3; 11 positions match TRBD2. This CDR3 has 16 residues. The ends lost 5 bases at V and 5 bases at J; junction bases unmatched: 10. The germline V gene encodes CDR1 SGHNT and CDR2 YYREEE (reference sequence). In DNA form, the CDR3 reads TGTGCCAGCAGACTCGAACTAGCGGGGGTTGAAGATACGCAGTATTTT. Amino acids: CASRLELAGVEDTQYF.